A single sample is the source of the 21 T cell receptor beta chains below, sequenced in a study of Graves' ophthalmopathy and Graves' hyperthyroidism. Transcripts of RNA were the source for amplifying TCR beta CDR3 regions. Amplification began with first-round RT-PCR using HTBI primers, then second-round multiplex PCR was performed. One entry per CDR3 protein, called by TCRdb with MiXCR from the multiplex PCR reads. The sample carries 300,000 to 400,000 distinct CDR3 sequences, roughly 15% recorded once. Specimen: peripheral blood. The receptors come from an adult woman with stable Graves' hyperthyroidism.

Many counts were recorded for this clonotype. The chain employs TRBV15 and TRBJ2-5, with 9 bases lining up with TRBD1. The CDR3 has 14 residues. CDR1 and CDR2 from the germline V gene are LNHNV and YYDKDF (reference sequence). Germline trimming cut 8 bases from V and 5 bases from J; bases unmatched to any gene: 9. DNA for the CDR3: TGTGCCACCTCGCCCGGGACAGGGAAGGAGACCCAGTACTTC. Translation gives CATSPGTGKETQYF.

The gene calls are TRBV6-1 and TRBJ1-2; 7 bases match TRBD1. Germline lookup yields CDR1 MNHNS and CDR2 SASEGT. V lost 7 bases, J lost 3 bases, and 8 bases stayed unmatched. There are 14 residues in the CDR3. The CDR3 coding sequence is TGTGCCAGCAATAGCCGGGACAGAGACTATGGCTACACCTTC. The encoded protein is CASNSRDRDYGYTF.

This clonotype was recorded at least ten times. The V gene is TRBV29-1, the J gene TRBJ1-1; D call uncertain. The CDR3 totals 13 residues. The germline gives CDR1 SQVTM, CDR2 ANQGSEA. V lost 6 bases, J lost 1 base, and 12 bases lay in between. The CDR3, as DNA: TGCAGCGTCCGGGGTCACAGGAACACTGAAGCTTTCTTT. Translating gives CSVRGHRNTEAFF.

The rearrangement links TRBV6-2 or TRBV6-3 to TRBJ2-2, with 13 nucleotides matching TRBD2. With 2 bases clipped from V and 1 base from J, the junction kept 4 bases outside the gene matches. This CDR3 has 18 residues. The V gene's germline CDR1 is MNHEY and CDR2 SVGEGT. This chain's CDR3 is CASSYPGLAGLNTGELFF. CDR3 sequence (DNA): TGTGCCAGCAGTTACCCGGGACTAGCGGGGCTGAACACCGGGGAGCTGTTTTTT.

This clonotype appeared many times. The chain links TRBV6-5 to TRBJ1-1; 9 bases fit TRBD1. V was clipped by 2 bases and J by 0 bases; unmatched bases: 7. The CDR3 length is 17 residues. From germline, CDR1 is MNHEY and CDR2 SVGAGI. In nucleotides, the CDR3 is TGTGCCAGCAGTTACCCGCCTACAGGGGGCATGAACACTGAAGCTTTCTTT. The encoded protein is CASSYPPTGGMNTEAFF.

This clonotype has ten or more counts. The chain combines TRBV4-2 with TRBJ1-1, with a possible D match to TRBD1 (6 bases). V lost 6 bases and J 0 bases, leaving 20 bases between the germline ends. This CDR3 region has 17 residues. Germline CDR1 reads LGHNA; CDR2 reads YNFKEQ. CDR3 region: CASSRGPSEVMNTEAFF. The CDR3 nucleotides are TGTGCCAGCAGTCGGGGGCCAAGTGAGGTAATGAACACTGAAGCTTTCTTT.

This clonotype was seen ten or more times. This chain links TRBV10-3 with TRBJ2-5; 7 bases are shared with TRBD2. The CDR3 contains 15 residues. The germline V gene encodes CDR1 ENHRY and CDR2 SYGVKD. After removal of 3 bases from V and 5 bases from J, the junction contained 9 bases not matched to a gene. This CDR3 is CAISDGGGVMETQYF. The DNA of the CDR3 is TGTGCCATCAGTGATGGGGGAGGGGTGATGGAGACCCAGTACTTC.

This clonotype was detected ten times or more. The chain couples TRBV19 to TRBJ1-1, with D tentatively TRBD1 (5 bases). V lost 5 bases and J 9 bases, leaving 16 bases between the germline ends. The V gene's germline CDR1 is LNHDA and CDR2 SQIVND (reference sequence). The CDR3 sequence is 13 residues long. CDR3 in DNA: TGTGCCAGTAGTCCCTCCGAAGGGACCAAAGCTTTCTTT. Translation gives CASSPSEGTKAFF.

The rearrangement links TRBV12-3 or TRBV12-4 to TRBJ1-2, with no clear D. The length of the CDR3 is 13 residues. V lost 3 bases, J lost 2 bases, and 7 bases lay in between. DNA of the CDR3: TGTGCCAGCAGTTTCGACGTAAACTATGGCTACACCTTC. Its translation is CASSFDVNYGYTF.

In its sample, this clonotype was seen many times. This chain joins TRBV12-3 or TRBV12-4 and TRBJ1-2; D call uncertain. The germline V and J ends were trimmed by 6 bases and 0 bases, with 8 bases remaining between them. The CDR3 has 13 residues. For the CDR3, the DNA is TGTGCCAGCAGCCCAAAAGCTAACTATGGCTACACCTTC. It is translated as CASSPKANYGYTF.

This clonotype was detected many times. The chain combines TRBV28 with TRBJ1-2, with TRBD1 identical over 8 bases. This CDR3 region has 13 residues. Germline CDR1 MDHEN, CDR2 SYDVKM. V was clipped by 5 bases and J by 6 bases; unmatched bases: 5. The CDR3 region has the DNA TGTGCCAGCAGTAGGAACAGGGGGGATGGCTACACCTTC. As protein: CASSRNRGDGYTF.

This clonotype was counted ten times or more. Written as DNA, the CDR3 is TGTGCCAGCAGTGACTTAACGTGGAGGACGTCGGTTACGGAGACCCAGTACTTC. Translation: CASSDLTWRTSVTETQYF. The chain is built from TRBV25-1 and TRBJ2-5, with a weak D call TRBD2 (5 bases). The CDR3 sequence is 18 residues long. Trimming stripped 3 bases from V and 5 bases from J, with 25 bases between. Germline V gene sequence: CDR1 MGHDK, CDR2 SYGVNS. Supplemented by reference TRBV25-1 and TRBJ2-5, the full variable domain reads EADIYQTPRYLVIGTGKKITLECSQTMGHDKMYWYQQDPGMELHLIHYSYGVNSTEKGDLSSESTVSRIRTEHFPLTLESARPSHTSQYLCASSDLTWRTSVTETQYFGPGTRLLVL.

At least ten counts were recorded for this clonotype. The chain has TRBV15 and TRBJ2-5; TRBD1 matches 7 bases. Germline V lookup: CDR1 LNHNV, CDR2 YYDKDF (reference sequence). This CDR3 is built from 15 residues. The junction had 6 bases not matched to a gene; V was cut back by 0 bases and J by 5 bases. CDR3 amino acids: CATSRDHRGWETQYF. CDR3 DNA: TGTGCCACCAGCAGAGACCACAGGGGATGGGAGACCCAGTACTTC.

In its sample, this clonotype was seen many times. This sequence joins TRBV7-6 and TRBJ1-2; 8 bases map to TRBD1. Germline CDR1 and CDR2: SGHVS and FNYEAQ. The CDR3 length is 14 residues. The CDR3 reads CAPRTGQENYGYTF. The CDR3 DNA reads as TGTGCTCCTCGGACGGGACAGGAGAACTATGGCTACACCTTC.

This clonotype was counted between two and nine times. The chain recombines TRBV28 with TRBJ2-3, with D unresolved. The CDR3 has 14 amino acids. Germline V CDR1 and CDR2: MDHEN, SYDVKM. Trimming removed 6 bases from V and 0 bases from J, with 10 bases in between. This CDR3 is CASRESASTDTQYF. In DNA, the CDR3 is TGTGCCAGCAGAGAAAGTGCTAGCACAGATACGCAGTATTTT. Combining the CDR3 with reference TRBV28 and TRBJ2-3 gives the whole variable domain DVKVTQSSRYLVKRTGEKVFLECVQDMDHENMFWYRQDPGLGLRLIYFSYDVKMKEKGDIPEGYSVSREKKERFSLILESASTNQTSMYLCASRESASTDTQYFGPGTRLTVL.

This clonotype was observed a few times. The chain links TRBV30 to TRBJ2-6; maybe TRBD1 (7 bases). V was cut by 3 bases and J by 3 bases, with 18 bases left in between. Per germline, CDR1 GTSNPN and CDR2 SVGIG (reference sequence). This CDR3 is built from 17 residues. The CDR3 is CAWRGRGVTGGANVLTF. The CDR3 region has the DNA TGTGCCTGGAGGGGCAGGGGGGTTACGGGTGGGGCCAACGTCCTGACTTTC. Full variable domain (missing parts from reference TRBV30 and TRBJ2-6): SQTIHQWPATLVQPVGSPLSLECTVEGTSNPNLYWYRQAAGRGLQLLFYSVGIGQISSEVPQNLSASRPQDRQFILSSKKLLLSDSGFYLCAWRGRGVTGGANVLTFGAGSRLTVL.

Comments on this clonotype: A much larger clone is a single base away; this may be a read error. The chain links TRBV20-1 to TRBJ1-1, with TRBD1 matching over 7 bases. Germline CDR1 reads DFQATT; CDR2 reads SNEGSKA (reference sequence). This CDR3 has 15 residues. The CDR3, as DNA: TGCAGTGCCTTCACGGGGACAGCGGTTAGCACTGAATCTTTCTTT. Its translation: CSAFTGTAVSTESFF.

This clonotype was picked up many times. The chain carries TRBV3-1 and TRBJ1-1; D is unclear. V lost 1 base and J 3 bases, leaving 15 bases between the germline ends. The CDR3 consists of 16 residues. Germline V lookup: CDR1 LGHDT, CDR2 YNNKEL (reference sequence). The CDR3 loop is CASSQAGQVLDTEAFF. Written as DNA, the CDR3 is TGTGCCAGCAGCCAAGCCGGTCAGGTTCTGGACACTGAAGCTTTCTTT.

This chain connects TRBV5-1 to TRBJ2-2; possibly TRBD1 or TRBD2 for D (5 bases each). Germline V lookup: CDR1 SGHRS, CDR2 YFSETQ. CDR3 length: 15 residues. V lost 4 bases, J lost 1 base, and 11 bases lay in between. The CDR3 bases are TGCGCCAGCAGCGGGGGACCGAAGAACACCGGGGAGCTGTTTTTT. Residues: CASSGGPKNTGELFF.

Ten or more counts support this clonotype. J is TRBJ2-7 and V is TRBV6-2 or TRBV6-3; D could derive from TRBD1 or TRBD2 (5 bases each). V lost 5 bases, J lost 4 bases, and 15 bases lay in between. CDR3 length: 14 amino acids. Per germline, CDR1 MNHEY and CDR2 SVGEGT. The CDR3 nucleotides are TGTGCCAGCAGTCTCGGGGCAGGTCTTTACGAGCAGTACTTC. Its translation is CASSLGAGLYEQYF.

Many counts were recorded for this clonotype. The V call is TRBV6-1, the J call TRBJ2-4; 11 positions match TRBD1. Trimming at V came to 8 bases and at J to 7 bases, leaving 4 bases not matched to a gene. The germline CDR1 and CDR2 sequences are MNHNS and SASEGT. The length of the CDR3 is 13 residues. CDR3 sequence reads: CASGRDRGNIQYF. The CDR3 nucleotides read TGTGCCAGCGGCCGGGACAGGGGGAACATTCAGTACTTC.